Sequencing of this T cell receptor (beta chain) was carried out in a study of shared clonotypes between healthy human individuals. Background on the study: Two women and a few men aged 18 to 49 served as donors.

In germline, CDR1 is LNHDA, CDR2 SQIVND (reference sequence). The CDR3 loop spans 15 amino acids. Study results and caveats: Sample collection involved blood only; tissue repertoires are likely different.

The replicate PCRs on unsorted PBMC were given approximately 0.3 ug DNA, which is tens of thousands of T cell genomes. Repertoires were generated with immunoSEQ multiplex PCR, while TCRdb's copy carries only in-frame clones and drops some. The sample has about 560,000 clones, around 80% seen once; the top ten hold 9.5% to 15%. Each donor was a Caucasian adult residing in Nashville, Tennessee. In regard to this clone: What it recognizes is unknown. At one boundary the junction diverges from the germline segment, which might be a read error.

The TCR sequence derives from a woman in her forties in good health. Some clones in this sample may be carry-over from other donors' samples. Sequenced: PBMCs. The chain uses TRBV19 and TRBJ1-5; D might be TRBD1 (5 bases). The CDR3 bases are TGTGCCAGTAGTATGGCGGGACCTAGCTATCAGCCCCAGCATTTT. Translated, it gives CASSMAGPSYQPQHF.